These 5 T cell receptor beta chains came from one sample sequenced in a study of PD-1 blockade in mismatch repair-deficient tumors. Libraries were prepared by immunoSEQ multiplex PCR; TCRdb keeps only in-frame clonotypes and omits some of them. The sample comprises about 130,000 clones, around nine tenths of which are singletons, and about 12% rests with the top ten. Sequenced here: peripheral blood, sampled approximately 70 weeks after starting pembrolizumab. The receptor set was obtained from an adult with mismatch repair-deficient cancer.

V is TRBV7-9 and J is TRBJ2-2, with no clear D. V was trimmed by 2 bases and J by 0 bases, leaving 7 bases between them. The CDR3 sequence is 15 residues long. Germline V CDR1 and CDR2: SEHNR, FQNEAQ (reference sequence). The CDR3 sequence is CASSLLSANTGELFF. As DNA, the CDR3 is TGTGCCAGCAGCTTATTATCGGCGAACACCGGGGAGCTGTTTTTT.

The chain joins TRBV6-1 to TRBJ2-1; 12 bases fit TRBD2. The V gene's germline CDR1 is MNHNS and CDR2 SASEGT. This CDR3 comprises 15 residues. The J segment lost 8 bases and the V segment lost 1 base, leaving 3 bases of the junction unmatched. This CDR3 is CASSEGTSGNDEQFF. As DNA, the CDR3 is TGTGCCAGCAGTGAAGGGACTAGCGGGAACGATGAGCAGTTCTTC.

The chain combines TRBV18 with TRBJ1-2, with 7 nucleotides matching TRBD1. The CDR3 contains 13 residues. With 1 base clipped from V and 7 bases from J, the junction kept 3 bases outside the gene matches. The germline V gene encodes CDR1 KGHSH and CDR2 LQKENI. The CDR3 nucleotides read TGTGCCAGCTCACCACAAGGGACAGTTGGCTACACCTTC. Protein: CASSPQGTVGYTF.

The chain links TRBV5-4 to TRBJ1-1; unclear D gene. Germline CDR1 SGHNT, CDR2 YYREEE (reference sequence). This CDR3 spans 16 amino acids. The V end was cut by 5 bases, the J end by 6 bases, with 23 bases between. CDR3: CASSKIVTGVGAEAFF. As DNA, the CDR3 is TGTGCCAGCAGTAAAATAGTGACGGGAGTGGGCGCTGAAGCTTTCTTT.

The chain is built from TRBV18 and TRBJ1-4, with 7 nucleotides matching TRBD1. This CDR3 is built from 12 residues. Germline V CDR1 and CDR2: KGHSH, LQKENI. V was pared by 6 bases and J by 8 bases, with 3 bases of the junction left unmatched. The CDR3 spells CASSYRGEKLFF. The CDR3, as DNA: TGTGCCAGCTCGTACAGGGGCGAAAAACTGTTTTTT.